This T cell receptor (beta chain) comes out of a study of control samples from healthy donors and cancer patients. Some clones are missing from TCRdb's copy, which holds only in-frame ones; the method was immunoSEQ multiplex PCR. The table lists approximately 90,000 clones, about 88% of them singletons. The length of the CDR3 is 17 residues. V shed 4 bases and J shed 0 bases, with 13 bases lying between them. Per the germline V gene, CDR1 is MGHRA and CDR2 is YSYEKL. This chain uses TRBV4-1 with TRBJ2-6, with a possible D match to TRBD2 (6 bases). The sequenced sample was blood. The TCR sequence derives from a woman in her 70s in good health. Here the CDR3 DNA reads TGCGCCAGCAGCCTTGGGACTCTCAGCTCTGGGGCCAACGTCCTGACTTTC. It is translated as CASSLGTLSSGANVLTF.